A selection of T cell receptor beta chains follows, all from one sample in a study of T cells after yellow fever vaccination. MiXCR, applied by TCRdb to the 5' RACE reads, yields one record per CDR3 protein. This table has 300,000 to 400,000 distinct CDR3 sequences, approximately 12% appearing once. The material sequenced was CD4+ T cells sorted from PBMCs, taken 45 days after the yellow fever booster vaccination. The receptor set was obtained from a man aged 18 to 29 who received the YFV17D yellow fever vaccine. The CDR3 runs from the conserved cysteine through the conserved F or W. The D gene is left open where the match is weak. Expanded clones are given a class, and other clones once, few, many or no size at all.

j_call	d_call	cdr3_length	v_call	clone_size	cdr3_nt	cdr3_aa
TRBJ2-5	TRBD1	15	TRBV5-4	NA	TGTGCCAGCAGCTTGGGTGGGACAGGGGGGTCGACCCAGTACTTC	CASSLGGTGGSTQYF
TRBJ2-7	TRBD1	16	TRBV6-5	NA	TGTGCCAGCAGCGACGGTGGGACAGTTCCATCCTACGAGCAGTACTTC	CASSDGGTVPSYEQYF
TRBJ2-1	TRBD1	15	TRBV9	NA	TGTGCCAGCAGCGTGACAGGGGGCGAAGGCAATGAGCAGTTCTTC	CASSVTGGEGNEQFF
TRBJ1-1	TRBD1	15	TRBV19	NA	TGTGCCAGTAGTGAGGACAGGGAGGAGTACACTGAAGCTTTCTTT	CASSEDREEYTEAFF
TRBJ2-5	NA	13	TRBV18	NA	TGTGCCAGCTCATCAGGGTTACAAGAGACCCAGTACTTC	CASSSGLQETQYF
TRBJ1-1	NA	14	TRBV4-2	NA	TGTGCCAGCAGCCAAGACGGGTCTAAGACTGAAGCTTTCTTT	CASSQDGSKTEAFF
TRBJ1-2	NA	11	TRBV5-6	NA	TGTGCCAGCAGCCGAGGGATTTCCTACACCTTC	CASSRGISYTF
TRBJ1-1	NA	14	TRBV6-2/TRBV6-3	NA	TGTGCCAGCAGTTATTGGAAGGGGGTAGCTGAAGCTTTCTTT	CASSYWKGVAEAFF
TRBJ2-3	TRBD2	15	TRBV2	NA	TGTGCCAGCAGCATGATAGCGGGGGGAACAGATACGCAGTATTTT	CASSMIAGGTDTQYF
TRBJ2-2	TRBD1	19	TRBV7-7	many	TGTGCCAGCAGCCCAGACGACAGGGGGACCACCGGGAACACCGGGGAGCTGTTTTTT	CASSPDDRGTTGNTGELFF
TRBJ2-2	NA	15	TRBV7-2	few	TGTGCCAGCAGCCTACTAAGGGGAGGAACCGGGGAGCTGTTTTTT	CASSLLRGGTGELFF
TRBJ2-7	TRBD1	16	TRBV10-3	few	TGTGCCATCAGCCCCCGACAGGGTAGCAGGGTCTACGAGCAGTACTTC	CAISPRQGSRVYEQYF
TRBJ2-1	NA	13	TRBV11-3	NA	TGTGCCAGCAGCTGGGAACAGGGCGGGGAGCAGTTCTTC	CASSWEQGGEQFF
TRBJ2-3	TRBD2	13	TRBV11-2	NA	TGTGCCAGCACCATATCGGGAGGAGATACGCAGTATTTT	CASTISGGDTQYF